This T cell receptor beta chain was sequenced in a study of molecular identifiers for immune sequencing clone quantification. Study-wide background: Five portions were made in replicates from RNA of roughly 20,000 or 100,000 naive CD8 cells, and four underwent sequencing.

This clonotype occurred many times. The V end was cut by 2 bases, the J end by 0 bases, with 9 bases between. Germline CDR1 is MNHEY and CDR2 is SVGEGT. This CDR3 has 15 amino acids. TCRdb reprocessed the PCR reads with MiXCR, giving one entry per CDR3 protein. The sample includes some 580,000 distinct CDR3 sequences, 25% of them seen just once. Sequencing libraries of naive CD8 cells derived from approximately 20,000 to 980,000 sorted cells with 10%, 30% or 50% RNA. Sorting captured naive CD8 T cells as CD8+CD4-CCR7+CD45RA+. This receptor was taken from a human donor in good health. Some libraries in this study had Jurkat cell RNA spiked in. Sequences were obtained from naive CD8+ T cells from blood, with Jurkat cell RNA spiked in. Regarding subset: FACS-sorted CD8+CD4-CCR7+CD45RA+ naive T cells. The chain uses TRBV6-2 or TRBV6-3 and TRBJ2-3; D is unresolved. This CDR3 is CASSYAGFSTDTQYF. CDR3 nucleotide sequence: TGTGCCAGCAGTTACGCCGGGTTTAGCACAGATACGCAGTATTTT.